This T cell receptor beta chain is drawn from a study of blood T cell repertoires in COVID-19. This table comes from immunoSEQ multiplex PCR, and its TCRdb copy is limited to in-frame clones, with some not included. The table has approximately 250,000 clones, approximately 84% seen once. Germline V gives CDR1 SGHKS, CDR2 YYEKEE (reference sequence). This CDR3 comprises 13 residues. Deletions cut 3 bases from V and 3 bases from J, with 4 bases between. The clonotype comes from a human donor in a cohort sampled during active COVID-19. Input material: peripheral blood. The genes are TRBV5-5 and TRBJ2-6; D is unclear. The CDR3 DNA reads as TGTGCCAGCAGCTACGGTGGGGCCAACGTCCTGACTTTC. Amino acids: CASSYGGANVLTF. Full variable domain (outside the CDR3, taken from reference TRBV5-5 and TRBJ2-6): DAGVTQSPTHLIKTRGQQVTLRCSPISGHKSVSWYQQVLGQGPQFIFQYYEKEERGRGNFPDRFSARQFPNYSSELNVNALLLGDSALYLCASSYGGANVLTFGAGSRLTVL.